This TCR beta chain stems from a study of T cells after somatic rescue of genetic block. This CDR3 region has 13 residues. Germline V lookup: CDR1 SGDLS, CDR2 YYNGEE. V dropped 3 bases and J dropped 6 bases, with 11 bases sitting between them. Profiled with immunoSEQ multiplex PCR; TCRdb holds only in-frame clones, not every one. Here the sample spans 67,000 or so clones, around 90% being singletons. The receptor was derived from a man aged 30 to 45. The sample was peripheral blood mononuclear cells (PBMCs). The chain couples TRBV9 to TRBJ2-3; D perhaps matches TRBD2 (6 bases). CDR3 loop: CASSGLGVDTQYF. The CDR3 DNA reads as TGTGCCAGCAGCGGACTAGGGGTTGATACGCAGTATTTT.